Here is one T cell receptor beta chain with its context. The antigen remains undetermined. The sample originates from a study of cytomegalovirus exposure and HLA in healthy donors. Whole-study results and caveats: After further analysis at a later stage, roughly 16,000 TCR beta sequences were associated with HLA alleles at 0.05 false discovery rate.

V lost 3 bases and J 4 bases, leaving 10 bases between the germline ends. The CDR3 runs to 14 residues. Germline V gene lookup returns CDR1 LNHDA and CDR2 SQIVND (reference sequence). The PCR employed 60 Vbeta primers together with 13 Jbeta primers. Method: immunoSEQ multiplex PCR; TCRdb's copy keeps in-frame clones and lacks some. Of around 150,000 clones in the sample, 65% to 85% were seen once. The sequencing input was PBMCs. The sequence was collected from a woman in her thirties or forties in good health and CMV-seropositive. This chain joins TRBV19 and TRBJ2-1; possibly TRBD1 for D (5 bases). The CDR3 DNA reads as TGTGCCAGTAGTATGGGTAGGGGATACAATGAGCAGTTCTTC. It codes for CASSMGRGYNEQFF.